The 15 T cell receptor beta chains reported below all come from one sample, sequenced in a study of STAT5B mutations in CD4+ large granular lymphocyte leukemia. Profiled with immunoSEQ multiplex PCR; TCRdb holds only in-frame clones, not every one. The sample lists tens of thousands of clones; about 78% were seen once. The sequencing input was CD4+ T cells from blood buffy coats. The receptors were sampled from a human donor in good health.

J is TRBJ2-3 and V is TRBV9; D is possibly TRBD2 (7 bases). This CDR3 is built from 15 residues. Germline V gives CDR1 SGDLS, CDR2 YYNGEE. Trimming left V 0 bases short and J 4 bases short, with 12 bases between. The CDR3 DNA reads as TGTGCCAGCAGCGTAGCTGGGGGGGCGTCAGATACGCAGTATTTT. This codes for CASSVAGGASDTQYF.

The chain couples TRBV28 to TRBJ1-6; a weak D match, TRBD1 (5 bases). Trimming shortened V by 6 bases and J by 3 bases, and 9 bases separated the two germline ends. The CDR3 is 14 amino acids. Germline CDR1 and CDR2: MDHEN and SYDVKM. The CDR3 region is CASRGPGYNSPLHF. CDR3 DNA sequence: TGTGCCAGCAGGGGGCCCGGCTATAATTCACCCCTCCACTTT.

The chain has TRBV6-5 and TRBJ2-2, with unresolved D. The CDR3 is made up of 13 amino acids. The germline CDR1 and CDR2 sequences are MNHEY and SVGAGI. V dropped 6 bases and J dropped 4 bases, with 9 bases sitting between them. The CDR3 DNA reads as TGTGCCAGCAGGACCCCCCGCACCGGGGAGCTGTTTTTT. Protein sequence: CASRTPRTGELFF.

The V and J genes are TRBV9 and TRBJ2-1; D is uncertain. Germline CDR1 is SGDLS and CDR2 is YYNGEE. Trimming removed 3 bases at V and 8 bases at J, with 15 bases between. There are 14 residues in the CDR3. CDR3 nucleotides: TGTGCCAGCAGCGGTCAGATAGCCTTCGATGAGCAGTTCTTC. This gives the protein CASSGQIAFDEQFF.

This chain links TRBV7-2 with TRBJ2-3; 8 bases map to TRBD2. The V gene's germline CDR1 is SGHTA and CDR2 FQGNSA. The length of the CDR3 is 15 residues. V gave up 8 bases and J gave up 2 bases; unmatched junction bases: 9. The chain's CDR3 is CASGLSGGPTDTQYF. The CDR3 DNA reads as TGTGCCAGCGGATTAAGCGGGGGACCCACAGATACGCAGTATTTT. Complete variable domain (other parts from reference TRBV7-2 and TRBJ2-3): GAGVSQSPSNKVTEKGKDVELRCDPISGHTALYWYRQSLGQGLEFLIYFQGNSAPDKSGLPSDRFSAERTGGSVSTLTIQRTQQEDSAVYLCASGLSGGPTDTQYFGPGTRLTVL.

The V gene is TRBV28, the J gene TRBJ1-4; no reliable D call. V dropped 7 bases and J dropped 4 bases, with 13 bases sitting between them. This CDR3 has 14 amino acids. Per germline, CDR1 MDHEN and CDR2 SYDVKM. CDR3 nucleotides: TGTGCCAGCACCGTTGACGGAAATAATGAAAAACTGTTTTTT. Translated, it gives CASTVDGNNEKLFF.

This clone was seen only a few times. The chain links TRBV7-9 to TRBJ2-5, with 15 bases matching TRBD2. The CDR3 runs to 18 residues. Germline V gene data show CDR1 as SEHNR and CDR2 as FQNEAQ (reference sequence). V lost 5 bases and J lost 5; bases outside the gene matches: 12. The CDR3 DNA sequence: TGTGCCAGCAGCCCAGAGGGACTAGCGGGAGGCCGGAGGGAGACCCAGTACTTC. It specifies CASSPEGLAGGRRETQYF. Complete variable domain (other parts from reference TRBV7-9 and TRBJ2-5): DTGVSQNPRHKITKRGQNVTFRCDPISEHNRLYWYRQTLGQGPEFLTYFQNEAQLEKSRLLSDRFSAERPKGSFSTLEIQRTEQGDSAMYLCASSPEGLAGGRRETQYFGPGTRLLVL.

The CDR3 sequence is CASSPRPSGRAAYEQYF. CDR3 nucleotides: TGTGCCAGCAGCCCCCGACCTTCCGGGAGGGCCGCCTACGAGCAGTACTTC. The chain carries TRBV7-6 and TRBJ2-7; 8 bases are a match to TRBD2. This CDR3 has 17 residues. V was clipped by 5 bases and J by 2 bases; unmatched bases: 14. The germline gives CDR1 SGHVS, CDR2 FNYEAQ.

CDR3: CAITSTSSSYEQYF. CDR3 nucleotide sequence: TGTGCCATCACTTCGACATCGAGCTCCTACGAGCAGTACTTC. The rearrangement links TRBV10-3 to TRBJ2-7; D call uncertain. The CDR3 covers 14 residues. The V and J ends lost 7 bases and 0 bases respectively, with 13 bases between them. Germline loops: CDR1 ENHRY, CDR2 SYGVKD.

This clone has a handful of counts. This chain uses TRBV30 with TRBJ1-6; 10 bases are a match to TRBD1. V lost 0 bases to trimming and J lost 7 bases; unmatched junction nucleotides: 15. This CDR3 is built from 19 residues. CDR1 is GTSNPN, CDR2 SVGIG, per germline (reference sequence). In DNA, the CDR3 is TGTGCCTGGAGTGTAACGGGACAGGGGCAGGGGTGGTTAAATTCACCCCTCCACTTT. Protein sequence: CAWSVTGQGQGWLNSPLHF.

This sequence joins TRBV7-2 and TRBJ1-2; 8 positions match TRBD1. After removal of 3 bases from V and 8 bases from J, the junction contained 8 bases not matched to a gene. Germline CDR1 and CDR2: SGHTA and FQGNSA. This CDR3 comprises 14 residues. For the CDR3, the DNA is TGTGCCAGCAGCTTGAGCCAGGGGGCGCGAGGCTACACCTTC. This gives the protein CASSLSQGARGYTF.

This clone was detected a few times. The rearrangement links TRBV7-9 to TRBJ2-7; D possibly corresponds to TRBD1 (6 bases). The CDR3 loop spans 16 amino acids. The V end lost 0 bases, the J end lost 2 bases, and 14 bases lay between the germline ends. CDR1 SEHNR and CDR2 FQNEAQ come from the germline V gene (reference sequence). The CDR3 spells CASSLASQGIPYEQYF. The CDR3, as DNA: TGTGCCAGCAGCTTAGCAAGCCAGGGGATTCCCTACGAGCAGTACTTC.

This chain links TRBV19 with TRBJ1-1; perhaps TRBD1 as D (6 bases). Germline CDR1 reads LNHDA; CDR2 reads SQIVND (reference sequence). This CDR3 region has 16 residues. The V and J ends lost 2 bases and 0 bases respectively, with 13 bases between them. The CDR3 protein is CASSILKGGMNTEAFF. Written as DNA, the CDR3 is TGTGCCAGTAGTATATTAAAGGGGGGTATGAACACTGAAGCTTTCTTT.

The CDR3 here is CASSQEARVSNTQYF. The CDR3 DNA sequence: TGCGCCAGCAGCCAAGAGGCCAGGGTTTCGAATACGCAGTATTTT. This rearrangement joins TRBV4-3 to TRBJ2-3; perhaps TRBD1 as D (5 bases). With 0 bases removed from V and 7 bases from J, the gap between germline ends came to 14 bases. The CDR3 has 15 residues. CDR1 LGHNA and CDR2 YSLEER come from the germline V gene.

The chain is built from TRBV6-5 and TRBJ2-1; 9 bases match TRBD2. Germline V gives CDR1 MNHEY, CDR2 SVGAGI. The J segment lost 7 bases and the V segment lost 7 bases, leaving 5 bases of the junction unmatched. This CDR3 spans 13 amino acids. CDR3 in amino acids: CASNSAGGNEQFF. CDR3 nucleotides: TGTGCCAGCAATTCCGCGGGGGGGAATGAGCAGTTCTTC.